This TCR beta chain was recorded in a study of CD8 T cells in ankylosing spondylitis. Regarding the study as a whole: Apparently characteristic of ankylosing spondylitis blood was a TCR beta motif (about 8 highly homologous variants). In ankylosing spondylitis patients, matched synovial fluid reportedly showed significant enrichment of disease-linked clones. Disease-linked clones had a CD8+ phenotype and relatively low frequency in peripheral blood.

This clonotype was seen a handful of times. Its matching antigen is unknown. Trimming took off 0 bases at V and 3 bases at J, with 14 bases between the two ends. CDR1 DFQATT and CDR2 SNEGSKA come from the germline V gene (reference sequence). There are 16 residues in the CDR3. The TCR beta libraries were generated through quantitative 5'-RACE incorporating molecular barcodes. TCRdb reprocessed the 5' RACE reads with MiXCR, giving one entry per CDR3 protein. This sample has around 480,000 distinct CDR3 sequences, with 15% to 20% found just once. The chain combines TRBV20-1 with TRBJ2-2; TRBD1 is a possible D gene (7 bases). This clonotype was sampled from a male donor with ankylosing spondylitis. Sample: blood, either unsorted or a sorted T cell fraction (not recorded which). The DNA of the CDR3 is TGCAGTGCTAGAGACCGGAGCAGGGGGGACACCGGGGAGCTGTTTTTT. Protein product: CSARDRSRGDTGELFF.